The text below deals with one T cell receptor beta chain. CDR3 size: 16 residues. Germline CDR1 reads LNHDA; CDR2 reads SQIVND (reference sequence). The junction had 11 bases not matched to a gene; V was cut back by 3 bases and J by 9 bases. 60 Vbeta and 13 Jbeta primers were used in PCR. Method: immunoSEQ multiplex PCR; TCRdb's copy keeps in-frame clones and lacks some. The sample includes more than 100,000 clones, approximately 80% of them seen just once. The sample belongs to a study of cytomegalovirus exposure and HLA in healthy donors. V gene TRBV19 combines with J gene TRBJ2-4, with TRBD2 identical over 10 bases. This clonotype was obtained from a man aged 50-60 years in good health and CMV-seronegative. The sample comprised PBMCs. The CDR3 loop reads CASSISSGRMGSIQYF. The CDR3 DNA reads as TGTGCCAGTAGTATCTCTAGCGGGAGAATGGGAAGCATTCAGTACTTC. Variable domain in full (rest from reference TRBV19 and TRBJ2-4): DGGITQSPKYLFRKEGQNVTLSCEQNLNHDAMYWYRQDPGQGLRLIYYSQIVNDFQKGDIAEGYSVSREKKESFPLTVTSAQKNPTAFYLCASSISSGRMGSIQYFGAGTRLSVL.